Listed here are 12 T cell receptor beta chains from one sample, sequenced in a study of blood T cell repertoires in COVID-19 (dated by TCRdb to the early 2020s). The library came from the immunoSEQ multiplex PCR assay. In TCRdb, the immuneACCESS table is reduced to in-frame sequences with V and J assigned. These tables do not hold every clone; where another copy was compared, an unresolved V gene accounts for under half, and the others remain unexplained. Counted in this sample were approximately 280,000 clones; 70% to 90% of them appeared once. The ten top clones hold roughly 11% of the sample. Material for sequencing was peripheral blood. All receptors come from a woman aged 70-85 years with acute or convalescent COVID-19.

The chain has TRBV7-8 and TRBJ2-5; possible D gene TRBD1, 5 bases. Trimming stripped 3 bases from V and 7 bases from J, with 24 bases between. Per the germline V gene, CDR1 is SGHVS and CDR2 is FQNEAQ. The CDR3 runs to 17 residues. The CDR3 DNA reads as TGTGCCAGCAGCTTGGCCCGCCGGCCCAGGGTTATAGGGACCCAGTACTTC. This codes for CASSLARRPRVIGTQYF.

The chain recombines TRBV28 with TRBJ1-4, with D unresolved. The CDR3 is 13 amino acids. Trimming left V 5 bases short and J 8 bases short, with 12 bases between. CDR1 and CDR2 from the germline V gene are MDHEN and SYDVKM. This chain's CDR3 is CASSLSGYEKLFF. The CDR3 DNA is TGTGCCAGCAGTCTGAGCGGGTACGAAAAACTGTTTTTT.

The gene calls are TRBV19 and TRBJ1-5; D perhaps matches TRBD1 (5 bases). This CDR3 is 15 amino acids long. The germline V gene encodes CDR1 LNHDA and CDR2 SQIVND (reference sequence). V was cut by 7 bases and J by 0 bases, with 13 bases left in between. This CDR3 reads CASMGTRGSNQPQHF. CDR3 DNA sequence: TGTGCCAGTATGGGGACTCGGGGTAGCAATCAGCCCCAGCATTTT.

This chain links TRBV3-1 (or the pseudogene TRBV3-2) with TRBJ2-2, with TRBD1 as a possible D gene (7 bases). This CDR3 is 17 amino acids long. CDR1 and CDR2 (germline): LGHDT, YNNKEL (reference sequence). V was pared by 4 bases and J by 4 bases, with 19 bases between. CDR3 sequence: CASSPKTGAGGTGELFF. The CDR3 nucleotides are TGTGCCAGCAGCCCCAAGACGGGAGCAGGGGGCACCGGGGAGCTGTTTTTT.

The rearrangement uses TRBV18 and TRBJ2-5, with TRBD1 matching over 7 bases. CDR3 size: 15 residues. Trimming at V came to 3 bases and at J to 2 bases, leaving 6 bases not matched to a gene. Germline lookup yields CDR1 KGHSH and CDR2 LQKENI. CDR3 coding DNA: TGTGCCAGCTCACCCATGGGACAGCCTCAAGAGACCCAGTACTTC. Residues: CASSPMGQPQETQYF.

The chain joins TRBV19 to TRBJ2-3; TRBD1 aligns across 7 bases. J lost 4 bases, V lost 7 bases, and 11 bases had no gene match. Germline CDR1 is LNHDA and CDR2 is SQIVND (reference sequence). The CDR3 contains 15 residues. CDR3 nucleotide sequence: TGTGCCAGTACCACCCGGGACAGTAACGCAGATACGCAGTATTTT. Translation: CASTTRDSNADTQYF.

The rearrangement links TRBV3-1 (or the pseudogene TRBV3-2) to TRBJ1-1; D perhaps matches TRBD1 (5 bases). V gave up 4 bases and J gave up 1 base, with 7 bases separating them. The CDR3 totals 13 residues. Germline V gene sequence: CDR1 LGHDT, CDR2 YNNKEL (reference sequence). The CDR3 DNA sequence: TGTGCCAGCAGCCGAAGGGGGAACACTGAAGCTTTCTTT. Protein sequence: CASSRRGNTEAFF.

The chain links TRBV5-1 to TRBJ2-3; D perhaps matches TRBD1 (6 bases). This CDR3 is built from 16 residues. The ends were cut back, 4 bases at V and 0 bases at J, with 15 bases in the middle. CDR1 is SGHRS, CDR2 YFSETQ, per germline. Here the CDR3 DNA reads TGCGCCAGCAGCGGCAGACAGGTTGATAGCACAGATACGCAGTATTTT. Translated, it gives CASSGRQVDSTDTQYF.

This chain uses TRBV2 with TRBJ2-1; D is perhaps TRBD2 (6 bases). CDR1 is SNHLY and CDR2 is FYNNEI in the germline V gene. Trimming cost V 1 base and J 7 bases, with 11 bases left between them. The CDR3 loop spans 14 amino acids. CDR3 nucleotides: TGTGCCAGCAGTGAAGGGACGGCGGGAAATGAGCAGTTCTTC. Its translation is CASSEGTAGNEQFF.

The V gene is TRBV5-5, the J gene TRBJ1-4, with D possibly matching TRBD1 (5 bases). Germline V lookup: CDR1 SGHKS, CDR2 YYEKEE (reference sequence). The CDR3 has 13 residues. The ends were cut back, 0 bases at V and 11 bases at J, with 11 bases in the middle. Written as DNA, the CDR3 is TGTGCCAGCAGCTTGGATGGGGCGGAGAAACTGTTTTTT. It translates to CASSLDGAEKLFF.

The rearrangement joins TRBV5-6 to TRBJ2-3; TRBD1 aligns across 7 bases. Germline CDR1 reads SGHDT; CDR2 reads YYEEEE. CDR3 length equals 13 residues. V lost 4 bases, J lost 7 bases, and 6 bases stayed unmatched. The CDR3 coding sequence is TGTGCCAGCAGCGCTTCCAGGGGGTATACGCAGTATTTT. This sequence encodes CASSASRGYTQYF. Using reference TRBV5-6 and TRBJ2-3 for the parts outside the CDR3, the full variable domain is DAGVTQSPTHLIKTRGQQVTLRCSPKSGHDTVSWYQQALGQGPQFIFQYYEEEERQRGNFPDRFSGHQFPNYSSELNVNALLLGDSALYLCASSASRGYTQYFGPGTRLTVL.

The rearrangement uses TRBV5-1 and TRBJ1-1, with D uncertain. The length of the CDR3 is 15 residues. V was clipped by 0 bases and J by 4 bases, with 13 bases between them. Germline assignment: CDR1 SGHRS and CDR2 YFSETQ. This CDR3 is CASSLDERVGTEAFF. Here the CDR3 DNA reads TGCGCCAGCAGCTTGGATGAGAGGGTGGGCACTGAAGCTTTCTTT.